Shown below are 28 T cell receptor beta chains from a single sample sequenced in a study of cytomegalovirus exposure and HLA in healthy donors. The protocol was immunoSEQ multiplex PCR, while the TCRdb copy is restricted to in-frame clones and leaves out a portion. The repertoire consists of about 240,000 clones, with approximately 87% occurring once and the leading ten covering about 3%. The sample was PBMCs. The receptors were sampled from a man between 18 and 29 years old in good health and CMV-seronegative.

This clone was detected many times. The chain joins TRBV28 to TRBJ1-2; no definite D call. Looked up from germline, CDR1 is MDHEN and CDR2 is SYDVKM. The V gene lost 4 bases and the J gene lost 5 bases, with 11 bases spanning the gap. The CDR3 has 13 residues. CDR3: CASSSGLGYGYTF. CDR3 nucleotides: TGTGCCAGCAGTTCGGGGTTGGGGTATGGCTACACCTTC.

J is TRBJ1-6 and V is TRBV28; no clear D. This CDR3 is 14 amino acids long. Trimming took 4 bases from V and 7 from J, leaving 11 bases between them. CDR1 and CDR2 from the germline V gene are MDHEN and SYDVKM. Here the CDR3 reads CASSYGHSNSPLHF. The DNA of the CDR3 is TGTGCCAGCAGTTATGGGCATTCGAATTCACCCCTCCACTTT.

The J gene is TRBJ2-5, the V gene TRBV28; possible D gene TRBD1, 6 bases. Germline V gives CDR1 MDHEN, CDR2 SYDVKM. This CDR3 has 15 amino acids. Trimming removed 5 bases from V and 1 base from J, with 14 bases in between. Here the CDR3 DNA reads TGTGCCAGCAGTCCAAACAGGGTTAGCCAAGAGACCCAGTACTTC. This sequence encodes CASSPNRVSQETQYF.

The chain combines TRBV19 with TRBJ2-7; tentative D call: TRBD2 (7 bases). The CDR3 has 15 amino acids. CDR1 is LNHDA, CDR2 SQIVND, per germline (reference sequence). Trimming cost V 5 bases and J 2 bases, with 16 bases left between them. CDR3 protein: CASSDLAGAAYEQYF. The CDR3 nucleotides read TGTGCCAGTAGTGATCTTGCGGGGGCCGCCTACGAGCAGTACTTC. The variable domain in full, with the rest retrieved from reference TRBV19 and TRBJ2-7, is DGGITQSPKYLFRKEGQNVTLSCEQNLNHDAMYWYRQDPGQGLRLIYYSQIVNDFQKGDIAEGYSVSREKKESFPLTVTSAQKNPTAFYLCASSDLAGAAYEQYFGPGTRLTVT.

The gene calls are TRBV7-2 and TRBJ1-1, with D maybe TRBD1 (6 bases). Deletions cut 1 base from V and 6 bases from J, with 21 bases between. Germline V CDR1 and CDR2: SGHTA, FQGNSA. This CDR3 comprises 17 residues. CDR3 in DNA: TGTGCCAGCAGCTTAGACAGGGTGAAAAGCGGCGACGCTGAAGCTTTCTTT. Encoded protein: CASSLDRVKSGDAEAFF.

This chain joins TRBV30 and TRBJ2-1; 9 bases are a match to TRBD2. The CDR3 has 15 residues. Trimming at V came to 0 bases and at J to 7 bases, leaving 7 bases not matched to a gene. The germline gives CDR1 GTSNPN, CDR2 SVGIG (reference sequence). CDR3 region: CAWSVLAGGINEQFF. CDR3 coding DNA: TGTGCCTGGAGTGTGTTGGCGGGAGGGATTAATGAGCAGTTCTTC.

The rearrangement uses TRBV23-1 and TRBJ2-7; D unresolved. TRBV23-1 is an ORF, and what it does is uncertain. The CDR3 is 12 residues long. Deletions cut 3 bases from V and 7 bases from J, with 10 bases between. DNA for the CDR3: TGCGCCAGCAGTCATGGGTCGGGTGAGCAGTACTTC. This codes for CASSHGSGEQYF.

The rearrangement links TRBV6-5 to TRBJ2-5, with TRBD1 matching over 8 bases. Trimming at V came to 1 base and at J to 5 bases, leaving 0 bases not matched to a gene. This CDR3 contains 13 residues. The V gene's germline CDR1 is MNHEY and CDR2 SVGAGI. CDR3 sequence: CASSYWTGETQYF. The CDR3 bases are TGTGCCAGCAGTTACTGGACAGGGGAGACCCAGTACTTC.

This chain links TRBV27 with TRBJ2-7; D perhaps matches TRBD1 (6 bases). V was clipped by 3 bases and J by 3 bases, with 9 bases between them. Germline V gene data show CDR1 as MNHEY and CDR2 as SMNVEV (reference sequence). This CDR3 has 13 amino acids. CDR3 protein: CASSFIQGYEQYF. The CDR3 DNA follows: TGTGCCAGCAGTTTCATACAGGGCTACGAGCAGTACTTC.

The chain recombines TRBV5-1 with TRBJ2-1; 9 bases line up with TRBD2. CDR1 is SGHRS and CDR2 is YFSETQ in the germline V gene. The CDR3 is 16 residues long. V was pared by 4 bases and J by 6 bases, with 11 bases of the junction left unmatched. The CDR3 DNA reads TGCGCCAGCAGCCCTCTTGGCCCAGCGGGGGGCAATGAGCAGTTCTTC. Translation gives CASSPLGPAGGNEQFF.

The CDR3 loop reads CASSFGLAGTDTQYF. As DNA, the CDR3 is TGTGCCAGCAGCTTTGGACTAGCCGGCACAGATACGCAGTATTTT. This chain connects TRBV7-3 to TRBJ2-3; 8 bases align to TRBD2. CDR3 length: 15 amino acids. V lost 3 bases and J lost 1; bases outside the gene matches: 3. Germline loops: CDR1 SGHTA, CDR2 FQGTGA.

V is TRBV29-1 and J is TRBJ2-1; 11 bases map to TRBD2. CDR3 length equals 14 residues. V lost 5 bases, J lost 7 bases, and 7 bases stayed unmatched. Germline CDR1 reads SQVTM; CDR2 reads ANQGSEA. The CDR3 reads CSVRSGRAGNEQFF. CDR3 coding DNA: TGCAGCGTTCGTAGCGGGAGGGCCGGGAATGAGCAGTTCTTC.

This chain uses TRBV28 with TRBJ2-7; 10 bases fit TRBD1. CDR1 is MDHEN and CDR2 is SYDVKM in the germline V gene. The CDR3 has 13 residues. Here the CDR3 reads CSVWGQGNYEQYF. CDR3 in DNA: TGTTCTGTTTGGGGACAGGGGAACTACGAGCAGTACTTC.

The rearrangement links TRBV5-1 to TRBJ1-4; TRBD1 agrees at 7 bases. The CDR3 is 16 amino acids. V lost 2 bases and J lost 6; bases outside the gene matches: 10. CDR1 is SGHRS, CDR2 YFSETQ, per germline. The CDR3 DNA follows: TGCGCCAGCAGCTTATCCCCAGGGGGTCAATATGAAAAACTGTTTTTT. Translated: CASSLSPGGQYEKLFF.

The genes are TRBV6-4 and TRBJ2-7, with TRBD1 as a possible D gene (6 bases). Trimming took 10 bases from V and 7 from J, leaving 11 bases between them. The CDR3 covers 10 residues. Germline V gives CDR1 MRHNA, CDR2 SNTAGT. The CDR3 sequence is CAITGYEQYF. As DNA, the CDR3 is TGTGCCATAACAGGGTATGAGCAGTACTTC.

The rearrangement uses TRBV11-2 and TRBJ2-2; 8 nucleotides line up with TRBD2. Germline values: CDR1 SGHAT, CDR2 FQNNGV. Trimming at V came to 5 bases and at J to 5 bases, leaving 10 bases not matched to a gene. The CDR3 runs to 16 residues. The CDR3 reads CASSPYREGLTGELFF. In nucleotides, the CDR3 is TGTGCCAGCAGCCCCTACCGGGAGGGGTTGACCGGGGAGCTGTTTTTT.

The chain has TRBV29-1 and TRBJ2-3; 8 bases match TRBD2. J gave up 4 bases and V 5 bases, and 14 bases lay outside the gene matches. Germline loops: CDR1 SQVTM, CDR2 ANQGSEA. The CDR3 is made up of 16 amino acids. In DNA, the CDR3 is TGCAGCGTTTCTTCGTTGTCTAGCGGGTACTCAGATACGCAGTATTTT. It codes for CSVSSLSSGYSDTQYF.

The rearrangement links TRBV5-4 to TRBJ2-2, with D maybe TRBD2 (5 bases). V was cut by 4 bases and J by 7 bases, with 20 bases left in between. The length of the CDR3 is 16 residues. Germline V gene data show CDR1 as SGHNT and CDR2 as YYREEE (reference sequence). The CDR3 DNA sequence: TGTGCCAGCAGCCTTGGTACTAGTCGGGTCGTCGGGGAGCTGTTTTTT. Its translation: CASSLGTSRVVGELFF. Drawing the rest from reference TRBV5-4 and TRBJ2-2, the complete variable domain is ETGVTQSPTHLIKTRGQQVTLRCSSQSGHNTVSWYQQALGQGPQFIFQYYREEENGRGNFPPRFSGLQFPNYSSELNVNALELDDSALYLCASSLGTSRVVGELFFGEGSRLTVL.

The chain is built from TRBV28 and TRBJ1-5; TRBD1 matches 8 bases. The germline CDR1 and CDR2 sequences are MDHEN and SYDVKM. J was trimmed by 7 bases and V by 10 bases; bases with no gene match: 9. The CDR3 loop spans 13 amino acids. The CDR3 region has the DNA TGTGCCATCAAATCGACAGGGGTCCAGCCCCAGCATTTT. It yields the protein CAIKSTGVQPQHF.

This clone was seen only once. The chain carries TRBV4-1 and TRBJ2-3; 13 bases fit TRBD2. This CDR3 is built from 17 residues. V dropped 1 base and J dropped 5; count of bases not matched to a gene: 6. Germline V gene lookup returns CDR1 MGHRA and CDR2 YSYEKL. The CDR3 region is CASSQGQGLAGLDTQYF. The CDR3 DNA follows: TGCGCCAGCAGCCAAGGACAGGGACTAGCGGGACTAGATACGCAGTATTTT.

The chain links TRBV27 to TRBJ2-7; 8 bases are a match to TRBD1. Germline V lookup: CDR1 MNHEY, CDR2 SMNVEV (reference sequence). V shed 0 bases, J shed 4 bases, and the junction held 2 bases outside the gene matches. This CDR3 region has 14 residues. CDR3 protein: CASSLSGTGYEQYF. CDR3 nucleotide sequence: TGTGCCAGCAGTTTATCGGGGACAGGTTACGAGCAGTACTTC.

CDR3 protein: CASSLFGGPYEQYF. In DNA, the CDR3 is TGCGCCAGCAGCTTGTTCGGGGGTCCGTACGAGCAGTACTTC. The chain is built from TRBV5-1 and TRBJ2-7; D perhaps matches TRBD2 (6 bases). The germline gives CDR1 SGHRS, CDR2 YFSETQ. Deletions cut 1 base from V and 4 bases from J, with 12 bases between. The CDR3 loop spans 14 amino acids.

The genes are TRBV9 and TRBJ1-1; the match to TRBD1 covers 9 bases. Losses at the gene ends were 3 bases for V and 9 bases for J; bases not matched to a gene: 12. Germline lookup yields CDR1 SGDLS and CDR2 YYNGEE. The CDR3 is made up of 15 amino acids. CDR3 residues: CASSGTGQGTRQAFF. The CDR3 nucleotides are TGTGCCAGCAGCGGGACGGGACAGGGAACGCGTCAAGCTTTCTTT.

The chain employs TRBV28 and TRBJ1-1, with D maybe TRBD1 (6 bases). The germline gives CDR1 MDHEN, CDR2 SYDVKM. CDR3 size: 12 residues. With 7 bases removed from V and 3 bases from J, the gap between germline ends came to 9 bases. Written as DNA, the CDR3 is TGTGCCAGCAAGGGGGGGTACACTGAAGCTTTCTTT. It is translated as CASKGGYTEAFF.

The genes are TRBV2 and TRBJ2-1, with 9 bases that match TRBD1. The CDR3 loop spans 14 amino acids. Trimming cost V 10 bases and J 9 bases; bases outside gene matches: 13. The germline V gene has CDR1 SNHLY and CDR2 FYNNEI. The chain's CDR3 is CATHGTGNGAEQFF. CDR3 DNA sequence: TGTGCCACACACGGGACAGGGAACGGGGCTGAGCAGTTCTTC.

Only a few counts were recorded for this clone. This chain joins TRBV27 and TRBJ1-5, with D unresolved. Trimming removed 6 bases at V and 0 bases at J, with 9 bases between. The CDR3 is 14 amino acids. CDR1 is MNHEY and CDR2 is SMNVEV in the germline V gene (reference sequence). The chain's CDR3 is CASRMGSSNQPQHF. The CDR3 coding sequence is TGTGCCAGCAGAATGGGCAGTAGCAATCAGCCCCAGCATTTT.

This chain links TRBV2 with TRBJ2-7; TRBD1 is a possible D gene (5 bases). CDR1 and CDR2 from the germline V gene are SNHLY and FYNNEI. The ends were cut back, 6 bases at V and 0 bases at J, with 12 bases in the middle. This CDR3 region has 14 residues. CDR3 DNA: TGTGCCAGCAGGAAACAGGCCACCTCCTACGAGCAGTACTTC. Translated, it gives CASRKQATSYEQYF.

This clone was counted a single time. At one boundary the junction diverges from the germline segment, which might be a read error. The chain carries TRBV11-2 and TRBJ2-1; D may be TRBD2 (6 bases). The CDR3 contains 15 residues. In germline, CDR1 is SGHAT, CDR2 FQNNGV. The CDR3 here is CASRSLAGPYNEQFF. The CDR3 bases are TGTGCAAGCAGGAGCTTGGCGGGGCCATACAATGAGCAGTTCTTC.